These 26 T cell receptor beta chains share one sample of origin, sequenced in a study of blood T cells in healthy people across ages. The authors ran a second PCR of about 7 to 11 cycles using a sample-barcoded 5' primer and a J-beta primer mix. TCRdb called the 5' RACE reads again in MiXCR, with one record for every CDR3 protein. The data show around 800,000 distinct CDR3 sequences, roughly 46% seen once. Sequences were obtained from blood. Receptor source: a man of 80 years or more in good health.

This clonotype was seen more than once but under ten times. DNA of the CDR3: TGTGCCACCAGTGATTTCCCGATGACAGGGACTGTCACAGATACGCAGTATTTT. The encoded protein is CATSDFPMTGTVTDTQYF. The rearrangement links TRBV24-1 to TRBJ2-3; tentatively, D is TRBD1 (7 bases). This CDR3 is 18 amino acids long. The V and J ends lost 1 base and 2 bases respectively, with 18 bases between them. CDR1 and CDR2 from the germline V gene are KGHDR and SFDVKD.

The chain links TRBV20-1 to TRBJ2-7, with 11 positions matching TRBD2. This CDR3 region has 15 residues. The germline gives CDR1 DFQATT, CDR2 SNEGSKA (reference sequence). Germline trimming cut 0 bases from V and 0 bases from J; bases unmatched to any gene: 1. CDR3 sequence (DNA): TGCAGTGCTAGAGATAGCGGGAGGGCCTCCTACGAGCAGTACTTC. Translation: CSARDSGRASYEQYF.

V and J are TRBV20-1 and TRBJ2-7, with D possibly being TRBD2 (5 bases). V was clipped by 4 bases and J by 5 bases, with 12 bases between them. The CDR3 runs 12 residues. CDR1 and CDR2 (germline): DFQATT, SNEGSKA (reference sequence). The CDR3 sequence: CSATIVRDEQYF. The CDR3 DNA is TGCAGTGCTACTATTGTGAGGGACGAGCAGTACTTC.

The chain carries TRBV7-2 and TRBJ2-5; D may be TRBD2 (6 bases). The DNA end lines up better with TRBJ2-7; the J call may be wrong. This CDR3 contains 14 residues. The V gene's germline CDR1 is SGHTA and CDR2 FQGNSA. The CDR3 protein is CASSFQRESSEQYF. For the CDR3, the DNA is TGTGCCAGCAGCTTTCAACGGGAGTCGAGCGAGCAGTACTTC.

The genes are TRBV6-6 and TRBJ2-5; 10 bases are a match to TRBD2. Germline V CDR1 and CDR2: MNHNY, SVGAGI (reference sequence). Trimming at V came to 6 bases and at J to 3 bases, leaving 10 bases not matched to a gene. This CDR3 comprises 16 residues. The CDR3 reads CASRRAGGLFKETQYF. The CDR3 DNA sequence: TGTGCCAGCAGGAGAGCGGGGGGGCTTTTCAAAGAGACCCAGTACTTC.

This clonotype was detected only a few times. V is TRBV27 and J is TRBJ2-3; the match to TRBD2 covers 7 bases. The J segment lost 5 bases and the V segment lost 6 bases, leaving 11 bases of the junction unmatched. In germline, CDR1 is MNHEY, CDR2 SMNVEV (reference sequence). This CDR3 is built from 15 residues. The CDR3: CASSVTSVHRDTQYF. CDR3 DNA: TGTGCCAGCAGCGTTACTAGCGTACACAGAGATACGCAGTATTTT.

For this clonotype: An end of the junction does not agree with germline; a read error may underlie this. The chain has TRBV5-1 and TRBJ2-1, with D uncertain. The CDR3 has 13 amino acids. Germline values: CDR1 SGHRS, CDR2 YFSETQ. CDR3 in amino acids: CASSEGPTNERFF. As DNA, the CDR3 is TGCGCCAGCAGCGAAGGACCAACTAATGAGCGGTTCTTC.

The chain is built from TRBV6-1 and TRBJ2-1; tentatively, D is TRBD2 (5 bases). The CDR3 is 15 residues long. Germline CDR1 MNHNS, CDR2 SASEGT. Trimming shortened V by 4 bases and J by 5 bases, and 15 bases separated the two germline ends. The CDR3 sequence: CASSAAGRRNNEQFF. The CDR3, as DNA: TGTGCCAGCAGTGCTGCTGGGCGGAGGAACAATGAGCAGTTCTTC.

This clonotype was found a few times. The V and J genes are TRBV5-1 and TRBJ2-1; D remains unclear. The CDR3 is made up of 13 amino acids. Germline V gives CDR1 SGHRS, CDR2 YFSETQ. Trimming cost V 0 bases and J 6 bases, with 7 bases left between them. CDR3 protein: CASSLDSSNEQFF. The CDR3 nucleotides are TGCGCCAGCAGCTTGGATAGCTCCAATGAGCAGTTCTTC.

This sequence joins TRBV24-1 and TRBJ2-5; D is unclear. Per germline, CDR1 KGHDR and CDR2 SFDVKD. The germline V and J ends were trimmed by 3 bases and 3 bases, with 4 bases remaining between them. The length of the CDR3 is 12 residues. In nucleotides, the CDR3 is TGTGCCACCAGTGATCCTAAAGAGACCCAGTACTTC. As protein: CATSDPKETQYF.

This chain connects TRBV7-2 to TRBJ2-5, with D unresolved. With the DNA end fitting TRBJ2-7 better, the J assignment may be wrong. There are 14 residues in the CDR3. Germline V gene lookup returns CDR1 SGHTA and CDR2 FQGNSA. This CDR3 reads CASSLNGRKDEQYF. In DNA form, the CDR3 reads TGTGCCAGCAGCTTAAACGGGCGAAAGGACGAGCAGTACTTC.

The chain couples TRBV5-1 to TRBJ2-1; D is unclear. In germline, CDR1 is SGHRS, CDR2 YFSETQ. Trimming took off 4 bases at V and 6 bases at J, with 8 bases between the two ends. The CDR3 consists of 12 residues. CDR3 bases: TGCGCCAGCAGCGTTTTCAGCAATGAGCAGTTCTTC. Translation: CASSVFSNEQFF.

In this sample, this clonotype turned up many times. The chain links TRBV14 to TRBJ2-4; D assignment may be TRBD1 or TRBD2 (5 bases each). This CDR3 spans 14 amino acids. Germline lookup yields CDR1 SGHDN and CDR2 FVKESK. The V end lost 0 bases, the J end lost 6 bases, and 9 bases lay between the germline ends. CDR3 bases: TGTGCCAGCAGCCAAGAATTAGGGACAAACATTCAGTACTTC. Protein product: CASSQELGTNIQYF.

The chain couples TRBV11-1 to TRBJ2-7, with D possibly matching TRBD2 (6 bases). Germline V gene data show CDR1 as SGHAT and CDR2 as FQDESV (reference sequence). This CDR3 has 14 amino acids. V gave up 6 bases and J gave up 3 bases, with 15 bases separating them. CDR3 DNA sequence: TGTGCCAGCAGTTCGGCCCGGGGACTCTACGAGCAGTACTTC. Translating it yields CASSSARGLYEQYF.

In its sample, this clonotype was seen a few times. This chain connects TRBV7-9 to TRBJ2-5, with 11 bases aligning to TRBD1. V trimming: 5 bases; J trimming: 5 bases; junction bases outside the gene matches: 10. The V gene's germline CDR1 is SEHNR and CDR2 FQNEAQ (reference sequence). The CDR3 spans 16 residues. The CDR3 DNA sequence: TGTGCCAGCAGCCAGGACGGACAGGGGGCGCGGGAGACCCAGTACTTC. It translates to CASSQDGQGARETQYF.

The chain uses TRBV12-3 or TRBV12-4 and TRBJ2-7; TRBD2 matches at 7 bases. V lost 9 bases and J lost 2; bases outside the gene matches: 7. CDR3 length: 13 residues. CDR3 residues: CASRVGLTYEQYF. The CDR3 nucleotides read TGTGCCAGTCGGGTGGGACTAACCTACGAGCAGTACTTC.

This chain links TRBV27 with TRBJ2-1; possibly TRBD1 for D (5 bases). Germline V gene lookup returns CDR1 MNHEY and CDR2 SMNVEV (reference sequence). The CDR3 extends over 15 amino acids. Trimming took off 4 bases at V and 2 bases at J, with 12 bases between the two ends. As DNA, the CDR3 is TGTGCCAGCAGTTCCAGGGTCAGTCCCTACAATGAGCAGTTCTTC. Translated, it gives CASSSRVSPYNEQFF.

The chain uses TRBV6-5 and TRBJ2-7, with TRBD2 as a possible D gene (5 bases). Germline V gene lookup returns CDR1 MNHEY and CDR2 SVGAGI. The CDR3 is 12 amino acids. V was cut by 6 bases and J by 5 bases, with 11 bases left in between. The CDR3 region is CASSRAGHEQYF. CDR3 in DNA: TGTGCCAGCAGCCGGGCGGGCCACGAGCAGTACTTC.

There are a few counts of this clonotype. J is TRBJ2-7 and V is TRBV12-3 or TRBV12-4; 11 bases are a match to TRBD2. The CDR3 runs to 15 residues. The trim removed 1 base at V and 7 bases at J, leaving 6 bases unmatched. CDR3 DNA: TGTGCCAGCAGTTTAGATCTAGCGGGAGGAGGAGAGCAGTACTTC. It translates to CASSLDLAGGGEQYF.

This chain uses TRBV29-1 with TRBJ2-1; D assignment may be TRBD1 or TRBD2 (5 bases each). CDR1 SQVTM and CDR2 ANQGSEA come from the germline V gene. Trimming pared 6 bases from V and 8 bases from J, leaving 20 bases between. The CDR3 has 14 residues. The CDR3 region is CSVASIEGWDEQFF. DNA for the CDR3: TGCAGCGTCGCCTCCATAGAGGGGTGGGATGAGCAGTTCTTC.

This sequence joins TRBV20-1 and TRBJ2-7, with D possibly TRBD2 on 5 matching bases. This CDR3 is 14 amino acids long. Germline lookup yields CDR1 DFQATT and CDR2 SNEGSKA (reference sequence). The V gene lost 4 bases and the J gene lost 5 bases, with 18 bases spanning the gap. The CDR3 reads CSAKGKVATDEQYF. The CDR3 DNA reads TGCAGTGCTAAGGGCAAAGTAGCGACCGACGAGCAGTACTTC.

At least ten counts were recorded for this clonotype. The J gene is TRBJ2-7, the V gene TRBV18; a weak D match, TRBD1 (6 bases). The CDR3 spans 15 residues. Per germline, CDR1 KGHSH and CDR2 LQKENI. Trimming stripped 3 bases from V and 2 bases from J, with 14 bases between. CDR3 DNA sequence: TGTGCCAGCTCACCTTCCGGACAGCAGACCTACGAGCAGTACTTC. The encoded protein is CASSPSGQQTYEQYF. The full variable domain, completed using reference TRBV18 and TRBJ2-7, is NAGVMQNPRHLVRRRGQEARLRCSPMKGHSHVYWYRQLPEEGLKFMVYLQKENIIDESGMPKERFSAEFPKEGPSILRIQQVVRGDSAAYFCASSPSGQQTYEQYFGPGTRLTVT.

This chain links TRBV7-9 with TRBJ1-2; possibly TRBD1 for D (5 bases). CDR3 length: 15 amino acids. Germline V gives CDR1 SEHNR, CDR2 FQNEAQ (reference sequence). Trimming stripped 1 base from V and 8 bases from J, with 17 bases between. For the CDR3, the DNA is TGTGCCAGCAGCTTAGGAGAATCCGGGGCCGGAGGCTACACCTTC. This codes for CASSLGESGAGGYTF.

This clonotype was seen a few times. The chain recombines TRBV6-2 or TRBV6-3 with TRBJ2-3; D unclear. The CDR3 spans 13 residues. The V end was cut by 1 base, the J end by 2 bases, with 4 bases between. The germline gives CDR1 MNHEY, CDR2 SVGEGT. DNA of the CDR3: TGTGCCAGCAGTTACTACAACACAGATACGCAGTATTTT. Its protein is CASSYYNTDTQYF.

The CDR3 region is CASSPRAIGANEQFF. The CDR3, as DNA: TGTGCCAGCAGCCCCCGGGCCATCGGGGCCAATGAGCAGTTCTTC. V usage is TRBV14 and J usage is TRBJ2-1; D tentatively reads TRBD1 or TRBD2 (5 bases each). CDR3 size: 15 residues. Per germline, CDR1 SGHDN and CDR2 FVKESK. V was trimmed by 4 bases and J by 6 bases, leaving 16 bases between them. Full variable domain (remainder filled in from reference TRBV14 and TRBJ2-1): EAGVTQFPSHSVIEKGQTVTLRCDPISGHDNLYWYRRVMGKEIKFLLHFVKESKQDESGMPNNRFLAERTGGTYSTLKVQPAELEDSGVYFCASSPRAIGANEQFFGPGTRLTVL.

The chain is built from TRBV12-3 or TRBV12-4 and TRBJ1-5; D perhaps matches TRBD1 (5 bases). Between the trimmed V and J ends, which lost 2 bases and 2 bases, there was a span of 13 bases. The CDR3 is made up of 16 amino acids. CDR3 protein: CASSLTRVGGNQPQHF. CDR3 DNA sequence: TGTGCCAGCAGTTTAACCAGGGTAGGCGGCAATCAGCCCCAGCATTTT.